The clone carrying this T cell receptor (beta chain) was observed once. This sample is part of a study of blood T cell repertoires in COVID-19. Study details: The United States, Italy and Spain were the sources of the acute and convalescent COVID-19 samples. From T cells, B-cell-depleted T cells, or PBMCs came the material, which was cDNA or gDNA.

In the study's own analysis: Scientists estimated how many nucleated cells there were by amplifying reference gene primers. The protocol was immunoSEQ multiplex PCR, while the TCRdb copy is restricted to in-frame clones and leaves out a portion. The V and J calls and clone size were taken over from that table, and D and trimming were inferred from the DNA. The sample has 68,000 or so clones, about 88% seen once. The TCR was taken from a man between 65 and 80 years old with active or convalescent COVID-19. The sequenced material came from peripheral blood.

DNA of the CDR3: TGTGCCAGCAGCCAAGATCCCAGGGGTCATCAGCCCCAGCATTTT. Amino acid sequence: CASSQDPRGHQPQHF. This chain uses TRBV3-1 (or the pseudogene TRBV3-2) with TRBJ1-5, with D possibly matching TRBD1 (6 bases). With 0 bases removed from V and 5 bases from J, the gap between germline ends came to 11 bases. The germline V gene has CDR1 LGHDT and CDR2 YNNKEL (reference sequence). The CDR3 length is 15 residues.